A selection of T cell receptor beta chains follows, all from one sample in a study of cytomegalovirus exposure and HLA in healthy donors. Data came from immunoSEQ multiplex PCR; TCRdb stores just in-frame clones and leaves some out. The data show about 170,000 clones, approximately 73% seen once. The source material was PBMCs. Receptors were obtained from a woman under 30 in good health and CMV-seropositive. CDR3s include the opening cysteine and the closing phenylalanine or tryptophan. The D gene is left open where the match is weak. Only part of the rows carry a size: once, few, many, or a class if the clone is expanded.

J: TRBJ1-6; V: TRBV5-1; D: TRBD1; size: .; CDR3: CASSAGQDSPLHF; DNA: TGCGCCAGCAGCGCAGGACAGGATTCACCCCTCCACTTT
J: TRBJ1-3; V: TRBV2; D: .; size: once; CDR3: CASLQQGYGNTIYF; DNA: TGTGCCAGCTTACAGCAGGGATATGGAAACACCATATATTTT
J: TRBJ1-2; V: TRBV18; D: TRBD1; size: .; CDR3: CASSSSTGLGYTF; DNA: TGTGCCAGCTCGTCCTCGACAGGGCTTGGCTACACCTTC
J: TRBJ2-3; V: TRBV19; D: .; size: .; CDR3: CASSIIGGTDTQYF; DNA: TGTGCCAGTAGTATAATCGGGGGCACAGATACGCAGTATTTT
J: TRBJ2-1; V: TRBV7-9; D: .; size: .; CDR3: CASSLGGAGGLNNEQFF; DNA: TGTGCCAGCAGCCTTGGGGGGGCAGGGGGCCTTAACAATGAGCAGTTCTTC
J: TRBJ1-6; V: TRBV7-9; D: .; size: .; CDR3: CASSFNTPGLGSPLHF; DNA: TGTGCCAGCAGTTTTAATACACCAGGGCTAGGTTCACCCCTCCACTTT
J: TRBJ2-7; V: TRBV19; D: .; size: .; CDR3: CASSIEQGYEQYF; DNA: TGTGCCAGTAGTATAGAACAGGGCTACGAGCAGTACTTC
J: TRBJ2-7; V: TRBV7-3; D: TRBD2; size: few; CDR3: CASSLLAGGSYEQYF; DNA: TGTGCCAGCAGCTTACTGGCGGGGGGCTCCTACGAGCAGTACTTC
J: TRBJ1-2; V: TRBV4-3; D: .; size: few; CDR3: CASSQDGGGSYGYTF; DNA: TGCGCCAGCAGCCAAGATGGGGGGGGCAGCTATGGCTACACCTTC
J: TRBJ1-5; V: TRBV19; D: TRBD1; size: few; CDR3: CASSMTGGNQPQHF; DNA: TGTGCCAGTAGTATGACAGGGGGCAATCAGCCCCAGCATTTT
J: TRBJ2-7; V: TRBV6-1; D: TRBD2; size: .; CDR3: CASSGPLAGFEQYF; DNA: TGTGCCAGCAGTGGTCCACTAGCGGGGTTCGAGCAGTACTTC
J: TRBJ2-1; V: TRBV25-1; D: TRBD1; size: .; CDR3: CASGPGGEQFF; DNA: TGTGCCAGCGGGCCAGGGGGTGAGCAGTTCTTC
J: TRBJ2-5; V: TRBV4-1; D: .; size: few; CDR3: CASSRTIDRQETQYF; DNA: TGCGCCAGCAGCCGGACGATCGACAGGCAAGAGACCCAGTACTTC
J: TRBJ2-7; V: TRBV9; D: TRBD1; size: .; CDR3: CASSVGDSPYEQYF; DNA: TGTGCCAGCAGCGTAGGGGACAGCCCCTACGAGCAGTACTTC
J: TRBJ2-3; V: TRBV7-3; D: .; size: .; CDR3: CASSPGERGTDTQYF; DNA: TGTGCCAGCAGCCCAGGCGAGCGGGGCACAGATACGCAGTATTTT
J: TRBJ2-7; V: TRBV14; D: .; size: few; CDR3: CASSQLFYEQYF; DNA: TGTGCCAGCAGCCAACTCTTCTACGAGCAGTACTTC
J: TRBJ1-1; V: TRBV30; D: TRBD1; size: few; CDR3: CAWGQGAGEAFF; DNA: TGTGCCTGGGGACAGGGGGCAGGTGAAGCTTTCTTT
J: TRBJ1-4; V: TRBV25-1; D: .; size: .; CDR3: CASRTELNEKLFF; DNA: TGTGCCAGCAGGACAGAGTTAAATGAAAAACTGTTTTTT
J: TRBJ2-7; V: TRBV9; D: .; size: .; CDR3: CASSVAGPSYEQYF; DNA: TGTGCCAGCAGCGTAGCCGGTCCATCCTACGAGCAGTACTTC
J: TRBJ1-6; V: TRBV28; D: .; size: .; CDR3: CASSLEVSPLHF; DNA: TGTGCCAGCAGTTTGGAGGTGTCACCCCTCCACTTT
J: TRBJ2-5; V: TRBV5-6; D: .; size: .; CDR3: CASSHSARRYQETQYF; DNA: TGTGCCAGCAGCCATAGCGCTCGGCGGTACCAAGAGACCCAGTACTTC
J: TRBJ2-5; V: TRBV14; D: .; size: once; CDR3: CASSQLGGGGLLQETQYF; DNA: TGTGCCAGCAGCCAACTTGGGGGCGGGGGCCTGTTACAAGAGACCCAGTACTTC
J: TRBJ2-7; V: TRBV19; D: TRBD2; size: few; CDR3: CASSTSATLAYEQYF; DNA: TGTGCCAGTAGCACTAGCGCAACCCTTGCCTACGAGCAGTACTTC
J: TRBJ2-5; V: TRBV11-1; D: .; size: .; CDR3: CASRPLEQETQYF; DNA: TGTGCCAGCAGACCGCTAGAGCAAGAGACCCAGTACTTC
J: TRBJ2-7; V: TRBV4-1; D: .; size: once; CDR3: CASSQGDFIEQYF; DNA: TGCGCCAGCAGCCAAGGCGACTTTATCGAGCAGTACTTC
J: TRBJ1-5; V: TRBV28; D: TRBD1; size: few; CDR3: CASSSHLRGRQGNQPQHF; DNA: TGTGCCAGCAGTTCCCACCTACGGGGTCGACAGGGAAATCAGCCCCAGCATTTT
J: TRBJ2-3; V: TRBV28; D: TRBD2; size: .; CDR3: CASRSFRLADLSTDTQYF; DNA: TGTGCCAGCCGCAGTTTCCGACTAGCGGACCTTAGCACAGATACGCAGTATTTT
J: TRBJ2-7; V: TRBV6-1; D: .; size: few; CDR3: CASSLLDGSSYEQYF; DNA: TGTGCCAGCAGCCTATTAGATGGTAGCTCCTACGAGCAGTACTTC
J: TRBJ1-1; V: TRBV7-9; D: .; size: .; CDR3: CSSSPGQGKMNTEAFF; DNA: TGTTCCAGCAGCCCGGGCCAGGGAAAGATGAACACTGAAGCTTTCTTT
J: TRBJ1-1; V: TRBV7-2; D: .; size: .; CDR3: CASSFYRNTEAFF; DNA: TGTGCCAGCAGCTTCTACCGAAACACTGAAGCTTTCTTT
J: TRBJ2-2; V: TRBV7-2; D: TRBD2; size: .; CDR3: CASSPVQRGYTGELFF; DNA: TGTGCCAGCAGCCCCGTCCAGCGGGGGTACACCGGGGAGCTGTTTTTT
J: TRBJ2-2; V: TRBV2; D: TRBD1; size: .; CDR3: CASNRGDRAGELFF; DNA: TGTGCCAGCAACCGGGGGGACAGGGCCGGGGAGCTGTTTTTT
J: TRBJ2-2; V: TRBV27; D: TRBD2; size: .; CDR3: CASQRGAGELFF; DNA: TGTGCCAGCCAGCGGGGTGCCGGGGAGCTGTTTTTT
J: TRBJ1-6; V: TRBV11-2; D: .; size: .; CDR3: CASSLGGVYNSPLHF; DNA: TGTGCCAGCAGCTTAGGGGGGGTCTATAATTCACCCCTCCACTTT
J: TRBJ1-2; V: TRBV4-1; D: .; size: .; CDR3: CASSQGLRGRDYGYTF; DNA: TGCGCCAGCAGCCAAGGGCTAAGGGGCAGGGACTATGGCTACACCTTC
J: TRBJ2-2; V: TRBV29-1; D: TRBD2; size: .; CDR3: CSVDESGGKGELFF; DNA: TGCAGCGTTGACGAGAGCGGGGGGAAAGGGGAGCTGTTTTTT
J: TRBJ2-3; V: TRBV6-1; D: TRBD2; size: .; CDR3: CASSERGGTDTQYF; DNA: TGTGCCAGCAGTGAGCGGGGGGGCACAGATACGCAGTATTTT
J: TRBJ1-2; V: TRBV10-3; D: .; size: .; CDR3: CAISRHEQELNYGYTF; DNA: TGTGCCATCAGTCGACACGAACAGGAACTAAACTATGGCTACACCTTC
J: TRBJ1-5; V: TRBV2; D: TRBD1; size: once; CDR3: CASSDAGQGPQPQHF; DNA: TGTGCCAGCAGTGATGCGGGACAGGGGCCTCAGCCCCAGCATTTT
J: TRBJ2-5; V: TRBV5-4; D: TRBD2; size: .; CDR3: CASSLVGTSAQTKETQYF; DNA: TGTGCCAGCAGCTTGGTGGGGACTAGCGCACAGACGAAGGAGACCCAGTACTTC
J: TRBJ1-1; V: TRBV2; D: TRBD1; size: .; CDR3: CATRTGGYTEAFF; DNA: TGTGCCACACGGACAGGGGGTTATACTGAAGCTTTCTTT
J: TRBJ2-2; V: TRBV28; D: .; size: .; CDR3: CASSFRRDSYGELFF; DNA: TGTGCCAGCAGTTTCCGGCGAGACAGTTACGGGGAGCTGTTTTTT
J: TRBJ2-2; V: TRBV9; D: .; size: .; CDR3: CASSVAEGPPNTGELFF; DNA: TGTGCCAGCAGCGTAGCGGAGGGCCCCCCGAACACCGGGGAGCTGTTTTTT
J: TRBJ2-1; V: TRBV15; D: TRBD1; size: .; CDR3: CATSRDSAGGNEQFF; DNA: TGTGCCACCAGCAGAGATAGTGCAGGGGGCAATGAGCAGTTCTTC
J: TRBJ2-7; V: TRBV18; D: TRBD1; size: .; CDR3: CASSPATGGYEQYF; DNA: TGTGCCAGCTCACCAGCGACAGGGGGCTACGAGCAGTACTTC
J: TRBJ2-1; V: TRBV11-2; D: .; size: .; CDR3: CASSLVPSSEQFF; DNA: TGTGCCAGCAGCTTAGTCCCTTCTTCTGAGCAGTTCTTC
J: TRBJ2-7; V: TRBV7-9; D: .; size: .; CDR3: CASSPKAGRSYEQYF; DNA: TGTGCCAGCAGCCCTAAGGCGGGCCGAAGCTACGAGCAGTACTTC
J: TRBJ2-2; V: TRBV9; D: .; size: .; CDR3: CASSVGLRGFVTGELFF; DNA: TGTGCCAGCAGCGTGGGGCTCCGGGGGTTCGTCACCGGGGAGCTGTTTTTT
J: TRBJ2-7; V: TRBV5-4; D: .; size: .; CDR3: CASSLVGQGGDEQYF; DNA: TGTGCCAGCAGCTTGGTTGGCCAGGGAGGCGACGAGCAGTACTTC